This passage covers 24 T cell receptor beta chains from one sample sequenced in a study of cytomegalovirus exposure and HLA in healthy donors. The PCR contained 60 Vbeta and 13 Jbeta primers. The table came from immunoSEQ multiplex PCR; TCRdb's copy has only in-frame clones and leaves some out. Seen here are around 91,000 clones, roughly 78% observed once, and the top ten hold less than 5.5%. The source material was PBMCs. These receptors all stem from a male donor in good health and CMV-seropositive.

This clone has just a few counts. The rearrangement links TRBV7-9 to TRBJ1-5, with D hard to call. The CDR3 length is 13 residues. Trimming cost V 2 bases and J 6 bases, with 8 bases left between them. Germline lookup yields CDR1 SEHNR and CDR2 FQNEAQ (reference sequence). The CDR3 DNA reads TGTGCCAGCAGCTTATCCTTTTCTCAGCCCCAGCATTTT. This sequence encodes CASSLSFSQPQHF. Filled out from reference TRBV7-9 and TRBJ1-5, the complete variable domain reads DTGVSQNPRHKITKRGQNVTFRCDPISEHNRLYWYRQTLGQGPEFLTYFQNEAQLEKSRLLSDRFSAERPKGSFSTLEIQRTEQGDSAMYLCASSLSFSQPQHFGDGTRLSIL.

The rearrangement uses TRBV5-4 and TRBJ1-2; 11 bases line up with TRBD1. The CDR3 runs to 14 residues. Trimming at V came to 4 bases and at J to 5 bases, leaving 4 bases not matched to a gene. The V gene's germline CDR1 is SGHNT and CDR2 YYREEE (reference sequence). The CDR3, as DNA: TGTGCCAGCAGCCCCCGGGACAGGGGGTATGGCTACACCTTC. Its translation: CASSPRDRGYGYTF.

In its sample, this clone was seen a few times. Other DNA sequences in this sample translate to the same CDR3. The V gene is TRBV5-1, the J gene TRBJ1-6, with no clear D. The CDR3 sequence is 14 residues long. V lost 1 base, J lost 6 bases, and 8 bases lay in between. The germline CDR1 and CDR2 sequences are SGHRS and YFSETQ. The CDR3 here is CASSLHNSNSPLHF. CDR3 bases: TGCGCCAGCAGCTTGCATAACAGTAATTCACCCCTCCACTTT.

V is TRBV5-1 and J is TRBJ2-7, with 8 bases matching TRBD1. Germline CDR1 SGHRS, CDR2 YFSETQ. The CDR3 spans 15 residues. Unmatched junction bases numbered 5, after V lost 3 bases and J lost 0 bases. In DNA form, the CDR3 reads TGCGCCAGCAGCTCGATCCAGGGGGCCTCCTACGAGCAGTACTTC. It translates to CASSSIQGASYEQYF.

The chain combines TRBV28 with TRBJ2-3; D is undetermined. The germline V and J ends were trimmed by 5 bases and 5 bases, with 8 bases remaining between them. The CDR3 runs to 12 residues. The germline V gene encodes CDR1 MDHEN and CDR2 SYDVKM. CDR3 protein: CASSLPLDTQYF. As DNA, the CDR3 is TGTGCCAGCAGTCTTCCCCTAGATACGCAGTATTTT. Full variable domain (rest looked up from reference TRBV28 and TRBJ2-3): DVKVTQSSRYLVKRTGEKVFLECVQDMDHENMFWYRQDPGLGLRLIYFSYDVKMKEKGDIPEGYSVSREKKERFSLILESASTNQTSMYLCASSLPLDTQYFGPGTRLTVL.

In its sample, this clone was seen a few times. This chain uses TRBV27 with TRBJ2-2, with D perhaps matching TRBD2 (5 bases). Germline assignment: CDR1 MNHEY and CDR2 SMNVEV (reference sequence). The CDR3 runs to 15 residues. The V gene lost 3 bases and the J gene lost 5 bases, with 13 bases spanning the gap. The CDR3: CASSFRTSTTGELFF. For the CDR3, the DNA is TGTGCCAGCAGTTTTCGGACTTCGACAACCGGGGAGCTGTTTTTT.

This clone was seen a few times. Here the CDR3 reads CASSLAINTDTQYF. CDR3 DNA sequence: TGTGCCAGCAGCTTGGCCATCAACACAGATACGCAGTATTTT. The rearrangement links TRBV5-4 to TRBJ2-3; D ambiguous. The V end lost 0 bases, the J end lost 2 bases, and 7 bases lay between the germline ends. In germline, CDR1 is SGHNT, CDR2 YYREEE (reference sequence). This CDR3 has 14 residues.

This clone appeared a few times. The chain uses TRBV9 and TRBJ2-7; D is unresolved. The V gene lost 4 bases and the J gene lost 1 base, with 15 bases spanning the gap. CDR3 size: 15 residues. The germline CDR1 and CDR2 sequences are SGDLS and YYNGEE. CDR3 in amino acids: CASSPRPSESYEQYF. In DNA, the CDR3 is TGTGCCAGCAGCCCTCGCCCGTCGGAGTCCTACGAGCAGTACTTC.

This chain connects TRBV13 to TRBJ2-3; possibly TRBD2 for D (5 bases). CDR3 length equals 14 residues. Germline V gene lookup returns CDR1 PRHDT and CDR2 FYEKMQ (reference sequence). V was cut by 1 base and J by 1 base, with 6 bases left in between. DNA for the CDR3: TGTGCCAGCAGCTTAGCCGGGGGCACAGATACGCAGTATTTT. It encodes CASSLAGGTDTQYF.

The chain links TRBV19 to TRBJ1-1, with 8 bases identical to TRBD1. The CDR3 loop spans 15 amino acids. V dropped 7 bases and J dropped 2; count of bases not matched to a gene: 9. Per germline, CDR1 LNHDA and CDR2 SQIVND (reference sequence). The CDR3: CASNGRGRANTEAFF. In DNA, the CDR3 is TGTGCCAGTAACGGCAGGGGGCGAGCCAACACTGAAGCTTTCTTT. Filled out from reference TRBV19 and TRBJ1-1, the complete variable domain reads DGGITQSPKYLFRKEGQNVTLSCEQNLNHDAMYWYRQDPGQGLRLIYYSQIVNDFQKGDIAEGYSVSREKKESFPLTVTSAQKNPTAFYLCASNGRGRANTEAFFGQGTRLTVV.

The chain is built from TRBV27 and TRBJ2-1, with 7 bases identical to TRBD2. CDR1 is MNHEY, CDR2 SMNVEV, per germline (reference sequence). The CDR3 sequence is 14 residues long. The V segment lost 6 bases and the J segment 4 bases; nucleotides outside the gene matches: 6. The CDR3 spells CASSLLGLYNEQFF. The CDR3 DNA is TGTGCCAGCAGCCTTCTGGGACTATACAATGAGCAGTTCTTC.

The chain couples TRBV29-1 to TRBJ2-1, with TRBD2 matching 11 bases. The CDR3 spans 17 residues. V trimming: 1 base; J trimming: 6 bases; junction bases outside the gene matches: 11. Germline V gene sequence: CDR1 SQVTM, CDR2 ANQGSEA. CDR3 amino acids: CSVEVKRLAGGSNEQFF. The CDR3, as DNA: TGCAGCGTTGAAGTAAAGAGGTTAGCGGGGGGGAGCAATGAGCAGTTCTTC.

The chain employs TRBV7-9 and TRBJ2-1; D perhaps matches TRBD1 (7 bases). CDR3 length: 14 amino acids. Trimming took 6 bases from V and 7 from J, leaving 16 bases between them. The germline V gene encodes CDR1 SEHNR and CDR2 FQNEAQ (reference sequence). The CDR3 DNA follows: TGTGCCAGCAGTTCACAGGGGAGGTATAATGAGCAGTTCTTC. This sequence encodes CASSSQGRYNEQFF. The full variable domain, with the rest looked up from reference TRBV7-9 and TRBJ2-1, is DTGVSQNPRHKITKRGQNVTFRCDPISEHNRLYWYRQTLGQGPEFLTYFQNEAQLEKSRLLSDRFSAERPKGSFSTLEIQRTEQGDSAMYLCASSSQGRYNEQFFGPGTRLTVL.

V usage is TRBV5-4 and J usage is TRBJ1-2, with a weak D call TRBD1 (6 bases). V lost 4 bases to trimming and J lost 4 bases, with 26 bases between them. Germline V gene lookup returns CDR1 SGHNT and CDR2 YYREEE (reference sequence). This CDR3 is built from 18 residues. The CDR3 region has the DNA TGTGCCAGCAGCCTGGGGGGGGGCGGCTACGAGGGAATCTATGGCTACACCTTC. Amino acids: CASSLGGGGYEGIYGYTF. The complete variable domain, with remaining parts taken from reference TRBV5-4 and TRBJ1-2, reads ETGVTQSPTHLIKTRGQQVTLRCSSQSGHNTVSWYQQALGQGPQFIFQYYREEENGRGNFPPRFSGLQFPNYSSELNVNALELDDSALYLCASSLGGGGYEGIYGYTFGSGTRLTVV.

The rearrangement joins TRBV28 to TRBJ1-1; TRBD1 might be the D (6 bases). Trimming removed 4 bases from V and 3 bases from J, with 21 bases in between. Germline V gene lookup returns CDR1 MDHEN and CDR2 SYDVKM. This CDR3 contains 17 residues. CDR3 residues: CASSYGGALRPDTEAFF. The CDR3 DNA follows: TGTGCCAGCAGTTACGGGGGGGCGCTTCGCCCTGACACTGAAGCTTTCTTT. Complete variable domain (other parts from reference TRBV28 and TRBJ1-1): DVKVTQSSRYLVKRTGEKVFLECVQDMDHENMFWYRQDPGLGLRLIYFSYDVKMKEKGDIPEGYSVSREKKERFSLILESASTNQTSMYLCASSYGGALRPDTEAFFGQGTRLTVV.

V and J are TRBV28 and TRBJ2-5, with 7 bases that match TRBD1. Germline V CDR1 and CDR2: MDHEN, SYDVKM. There are 13 residues in the CDR3. J gave up 5 bases and V 7 bases, and 7 bases lay outside the gene matches. The CDR3 protein is CASTKTGMETQYF. As DNA, the CDR3 is TGTGCCAGCACCAAGACAGGGATGGAGACCCAGTACTTC.

The V call is TRBV4-1, the J call TRBJ2-7; 9 bases map to TRBD2. The V gene end was trimmed by 1 base and the J gene end by 0 bases; junction bases not matched to a gene: 10. This CDR3 has 18 residues. Germline V lookup: CDR1 MGHRA, CDR2 YSYEKL. The CDR3 DNA is TGCGCCAGCAGCCAAGCTCTTGGAGCGGGGGGATTCTCCTACGAGCAGTACTTC. Protein: CASSQALGAGGFSYEQYF.

The chain recombines TRBV25-1 with TRBJ2-1, with 8 bases fitting TRBD2. The CDR3 loop spans 15 amino acids. Looked up from germline, CDR1 is MGHDK and CDR2 is SYGVNS. V was pared by 6 bases and J by 4 bases, with 8 bases of the junction left unmatched. In nucleotides, the CDR3 is TGTGCCAGCAGCCATGGAACGGGGGGGTACAATGAGCAGTTCTTC. Its protein product is CASSHGTGGYNEQFF. The variable domain in full, completed from reference TRBV25-1 and TRBJ2-1, reads EADIYQTPRYLVIGTGKKITLECSQTMGHDKMYWYQQDPGMELHLIHYSYGVNSTEKGDLSSESTVSRIRTEHFPLTLESARPSHTSQYLCASSHGTGGYNEQFFGPGTRLTVL.

V gene TRBV7-9 combines with J gene TRBJ2-3, with 10 nucleotides matching TRBD1. Losses at the gene ends were 5 bases for V and 5 bases for J; bases not matched to a gene: 10. The CDR3 covers 16 residues. Looked up from germline, CDR1 is SEHNR and CDR2 is FQNEAQ (reference sequence). Here the CDR3 DNA reads TGTGCCAGCAGCCCCCTGCGGGGACAGGGGAGAGATACGCAGTATTTT. It yields the protein CASSPLRGQGRDTQYF. The whole variable domain, filled in from reference TRBV7-9 and TRBJ2-3, reads DTGVSQNPRHKITKRGQNVTFRCDPISEHNRLYWYRQTLGQGPEFLTYFQNEAQLEKSRLLSDRFSAERPKGSFSTLEIQRTEQGDSAMYLCASSPLRGQGRDTQYFGPGTRLTVL.

This chain links TRBV2 with TRBJ2-7; TRBD2 matches 13 bases. Trimming took 5 bases from V and 7 from J; bases not matched to a gene: 11. Germline V gene data show CDR1 as SNHLY and CDR2 as FYNNEI. The CDR3 consists of 16 residues. The CDR3 is CASSQPGTSGDIEQYF. The CDR3 DNA reads as TGTGCCAGCAGTCAGCCCGGGACTAGCGGGGATATAGAGCAGTACTTC.

The chain has TRBV15 and TRBJ1-4; D is perhaps TRBD1 (6 bases). The germline gives CDR1 LNHNV, CDR2 YYDKDF (reference sequence). The CDR3 extends over 19 amino acids. The V gene lost 2 bases and the J gene lost 2 bases, with 21 bases spanning the gap. CDR3 sequence (DNA): TGTGCCACCAGCAGATTACCCCCGGGGGGCGCCCAGACTAATGAAAAACTGTTTTTT. Its translation is CATSRLPPGGAQTNEKLFF.

This chain links TRBV27 with TRBJ1-6; D may be TRBD1 (5 bases). With 6 bases removed from V and 8 bases from J, the gap between germline ends came to 14 bases. Germline V gives CDR1 MNHEY, CDR2 SMNVEV (reference sequence). CDR3 length equals 14 residues. The CDR3 bases are TGTGCCAGCAGCTCGGGGGGTAGGGATTCACCCCTCCACTTT. Translated: CASSSGGRDSPLHF.

This clone was observed a few times. The rearrangement uses TRBV6-6 and TRBJ2-1; 10 positions agree with TRBD1. CDR3 length: 15 amino acids. Germline CDR1 MNHNY, CDR2 SVGAGI (reference sequence). The trim removed 5 bases at V and 8 bases at J, leaving 9 bases unmatched. The DNA of the CDR3 is TGTGCCAGCAGTCCCGAGTGGGACAGGGGTTATGAGCAGTTCTTC. Translated, it gives CASSPEWDRGYEQFF.

J is TRBJ1-1 and V is TRBV6-5; a possible D gene is TRBD1 (6 bases). The germline gives CDR1 MNHEY, CDR2 SVGAGI. The V end was cut by 5 bases, the J end by 9 bases, with 13 bases between. The CDR3 runs to 12 residues. CDR3 residues: CASSPSRGKAFF. CDR3 nucleotides: TGTGCCAGCAGTCCGTCTAGGGGGAAAGCTTTCTTT.